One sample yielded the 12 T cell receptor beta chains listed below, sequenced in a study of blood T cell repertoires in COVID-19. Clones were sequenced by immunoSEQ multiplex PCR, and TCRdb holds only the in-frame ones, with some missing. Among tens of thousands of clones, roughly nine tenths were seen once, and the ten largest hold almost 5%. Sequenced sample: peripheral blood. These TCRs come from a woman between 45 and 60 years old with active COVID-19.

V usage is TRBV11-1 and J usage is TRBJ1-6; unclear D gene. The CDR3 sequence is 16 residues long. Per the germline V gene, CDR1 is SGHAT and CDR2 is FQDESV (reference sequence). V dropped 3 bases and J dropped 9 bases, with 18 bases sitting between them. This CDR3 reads CASSFANSLGGSPLHF. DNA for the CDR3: TGTGCCAGCAGCTTTGCCAATTCACTCGGCGGTTCACCCCTCCACTTT. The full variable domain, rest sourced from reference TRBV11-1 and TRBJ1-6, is EAEVAQSPRYKITEKSQAVAFWCDPISGHATLYWYRQILGQGPELLVQFQDESVVDDSQLPKDRFSAERLKGVDSTLKIQPAELGDSAMYLCASSFANSLGGSPLHFGNGTRLTVT.

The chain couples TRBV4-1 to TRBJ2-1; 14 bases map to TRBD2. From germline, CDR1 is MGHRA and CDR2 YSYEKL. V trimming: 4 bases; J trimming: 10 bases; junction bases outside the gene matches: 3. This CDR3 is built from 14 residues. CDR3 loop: CASSPGLAGVEQFF. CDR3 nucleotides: TGCGCCAGCAGCCCGGGACTAGCGGGAGTGGAGCAGTTCTTC.

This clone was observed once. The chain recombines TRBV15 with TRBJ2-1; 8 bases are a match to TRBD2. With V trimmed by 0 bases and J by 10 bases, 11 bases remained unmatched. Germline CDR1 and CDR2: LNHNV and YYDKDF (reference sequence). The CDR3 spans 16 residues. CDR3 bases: TGTGCCACCAGCAGAGATCGTACTAGCGGAGCTTTGGAGCAGTTCTTC. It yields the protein CATSRDRTSGALEQFF.

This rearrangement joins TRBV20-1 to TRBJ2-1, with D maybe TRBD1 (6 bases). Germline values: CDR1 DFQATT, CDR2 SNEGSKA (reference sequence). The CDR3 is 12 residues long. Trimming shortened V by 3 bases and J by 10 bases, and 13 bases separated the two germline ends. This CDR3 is CSASDGQSEQFF. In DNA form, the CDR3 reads TGCAGTGCTAGTGACGGACAGTCCGAGCAGTTCTTC.

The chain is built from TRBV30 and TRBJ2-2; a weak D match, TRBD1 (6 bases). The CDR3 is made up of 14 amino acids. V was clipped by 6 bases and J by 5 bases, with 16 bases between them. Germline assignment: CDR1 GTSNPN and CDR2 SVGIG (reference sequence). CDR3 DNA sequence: TGTGCCTGTATTAAACTACAGGGTACCGGGGAGCTGTTTTTT. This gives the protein CACIKLQGTGELFF.

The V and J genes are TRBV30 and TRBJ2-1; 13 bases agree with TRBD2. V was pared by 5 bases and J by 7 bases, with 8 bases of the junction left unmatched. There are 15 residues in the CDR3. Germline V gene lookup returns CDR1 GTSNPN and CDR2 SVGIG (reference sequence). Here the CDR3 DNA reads TGTGCCTGGGGAGGACTAGCGGGAGAGTTTAATGAGCAGTTCTTC. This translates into CAWGGLAGEFNEQFF.

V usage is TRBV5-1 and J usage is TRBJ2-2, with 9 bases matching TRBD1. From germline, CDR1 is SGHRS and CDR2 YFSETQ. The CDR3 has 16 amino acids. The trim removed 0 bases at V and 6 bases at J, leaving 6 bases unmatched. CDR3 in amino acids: CASSLAPGQGSGELFF. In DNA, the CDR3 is TGCGCCAGCAGCTTGGCTCCGGGACAGGGTTCCGGGGAGCTGTTTTTT.

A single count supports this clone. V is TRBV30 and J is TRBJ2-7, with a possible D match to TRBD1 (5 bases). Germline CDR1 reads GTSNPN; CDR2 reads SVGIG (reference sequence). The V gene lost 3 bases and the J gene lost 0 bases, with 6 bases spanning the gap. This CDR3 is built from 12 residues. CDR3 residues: CAWRGASYEQYF. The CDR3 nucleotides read TGTGCCTGGAGAGGGGCCTCCTACGAGCAGTACTTC.

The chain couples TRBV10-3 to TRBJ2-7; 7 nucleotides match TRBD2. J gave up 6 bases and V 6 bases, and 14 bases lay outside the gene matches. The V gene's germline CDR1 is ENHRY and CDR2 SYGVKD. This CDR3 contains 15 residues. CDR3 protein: CAISPMGRESPEQYF. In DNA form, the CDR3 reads TGTGCCATCAGCCCGATGGGGCGGGAGTCCCCCGAGCAGTACTTC.

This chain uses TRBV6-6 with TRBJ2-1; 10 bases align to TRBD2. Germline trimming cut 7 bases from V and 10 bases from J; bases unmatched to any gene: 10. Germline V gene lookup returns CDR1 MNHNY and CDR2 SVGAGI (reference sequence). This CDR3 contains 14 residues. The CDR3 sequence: CASIRSGRALEQFF. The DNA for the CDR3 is TGTGCCAGCATCAGGAGCGGGAGGGCCCTCGAGCAGTTCTTC.

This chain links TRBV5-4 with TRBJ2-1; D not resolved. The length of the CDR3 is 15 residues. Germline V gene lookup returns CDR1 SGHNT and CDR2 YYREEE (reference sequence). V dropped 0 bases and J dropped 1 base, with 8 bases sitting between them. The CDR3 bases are TGTGCCAGCAGCTTGGGTGGCTCATCCTACAATGAGCAGTTCTTC. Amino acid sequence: CASSLGGSSYNEQFF.

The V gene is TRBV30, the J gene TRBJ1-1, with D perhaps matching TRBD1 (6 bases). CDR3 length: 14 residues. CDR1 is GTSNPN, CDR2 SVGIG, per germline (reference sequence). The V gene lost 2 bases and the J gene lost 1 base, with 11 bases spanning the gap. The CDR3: CAWSPTDRNTEAFF. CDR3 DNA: TGTGCCTGGAGTCCGACGGACAGGAACACTGAAGCTTTCTTT.